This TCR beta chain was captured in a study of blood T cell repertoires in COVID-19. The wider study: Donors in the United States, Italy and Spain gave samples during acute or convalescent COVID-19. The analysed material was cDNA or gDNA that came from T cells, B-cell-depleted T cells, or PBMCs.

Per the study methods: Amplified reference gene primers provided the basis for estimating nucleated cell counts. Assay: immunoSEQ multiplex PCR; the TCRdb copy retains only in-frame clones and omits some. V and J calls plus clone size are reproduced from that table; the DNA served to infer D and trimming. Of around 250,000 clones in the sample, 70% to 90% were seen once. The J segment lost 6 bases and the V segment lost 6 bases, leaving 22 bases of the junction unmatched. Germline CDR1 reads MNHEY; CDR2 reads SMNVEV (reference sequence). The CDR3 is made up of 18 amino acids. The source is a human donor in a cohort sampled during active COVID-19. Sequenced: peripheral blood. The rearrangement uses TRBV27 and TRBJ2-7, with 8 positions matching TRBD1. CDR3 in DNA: TGTGCCAGCAGAAAAACCCCGGGACAGGCGACTAGTAGGGTCGAGCAGTACTTC. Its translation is CASRKTPGQATSRVEQYF.